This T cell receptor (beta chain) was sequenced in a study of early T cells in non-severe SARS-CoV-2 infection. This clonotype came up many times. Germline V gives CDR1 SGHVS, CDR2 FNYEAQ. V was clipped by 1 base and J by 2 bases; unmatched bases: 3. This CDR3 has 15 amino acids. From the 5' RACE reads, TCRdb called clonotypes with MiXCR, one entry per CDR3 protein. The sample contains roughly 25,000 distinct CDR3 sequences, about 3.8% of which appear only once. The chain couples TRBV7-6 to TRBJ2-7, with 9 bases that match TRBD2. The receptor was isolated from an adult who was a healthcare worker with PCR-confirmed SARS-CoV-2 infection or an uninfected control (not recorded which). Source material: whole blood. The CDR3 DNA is TGTGCCAGCAGCTTAGGGTCTAGCGGGACCTACGAGCAGTACTTC. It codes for CASSLGSSGTYEQYF.